A single sample is the source of the 13 T cell receptor beta chains below, sequenced in a study of T-cell reconstitution after alpha-beta-depleted transplantation in children. Construction of the TCRbeta library involved unique molecular identifiers. Via MiXCR, TCRdb re-called the PCR reads, giving one row per CDR3 protein. The sample holds roughly 400,000 distinct CDR3 sequences, roughly 44% seen once. This specimen was PBMCs, taken before TCRalphabeta/CD19-depleted stem cell transplant. The receptors here all came from a girl between 2 and 10 years old with aplastic anemia, due to receive a stem cell transplant.

V gene TRBV7-2 combines with J gene TRBJ2-7; 7 bases agree with TRBD1. The CDR3 has 14 amino acids. The V segment lost 5 bases and the J segment 3 bases; nucleotides outside the gene matches: 7. The V gene's germline CDR1 is SGHTA and CDR2 FQGNSA. The DNA of the CDR3 is TGTGCCAGCAGCCCATACAGGGGCAACTACGAGCAGTACTTC. Amino acids: CASSPYRGNYEQYF.

V is TRBV7-8 and J is TRBJ2-3, with TRBD2 matching over 7 bases. This CDR3 has 14 residues. Germline-derived CDR1 and CDR2 are SGHVS and FQNEAQ. V lost 1 base and J lost 6; bases outside the gene matches: 4. The CDR3 DNA sequence: TGTGCCAGCAGCTTAGGACTAGCTAAGGATACGCAGTATTTT. Its protein product is CASSLGLAKDTQYF.

J is TRBJ2-7 and V is TRBV12-3 or TRBV12-4; a possible D gene is TRBD2 (6 bases). Trimming removed 6 bases from V and 6 bases from J, with 12 bases in between. The CDR3 contains 12 residues. CDR3 protein: CASRDPGGEQYF. The CDR3 DNA sequence: TGTGCCAGCAGGGACCCCGGGGGCGAGCAGTACTTC.

The rearrangement uses TRBV2 and TRBJ2-1; 9 positions agree with TRBD2. The V gene's germline CDR1 is SNHLY and CDR2 FYNNEI. Trimming cost V 6 bases and J 0 bases; bases outside gene matches: 3. The CDR3 covers 15 residues. The DNA for the CDR3 is TGTGCCAGCAGCCGCGGGAGGGCCTCCTACAATGAGCAGTTCTTC. Its protein product is CASSRGRASYNEQFF.

This clonotype was seen only a few times. The V gene is TRBV12-3 or TRBV12-4, the J gene TRBJ1-1; TRBD1 matches 7 bases. J gave up 10 bases and V 10 bases, and 12 bases lay outside the gene matches. The CDR3 is made up of 12 amino acids. CDR3 DNA: TGTGCCACCTTACGACAGGGCTTGGGAGCTTTCTTT. Translated, it gives CATLRQGLGAFF.

This clonotype was detected ten times or more. The CDR3: CASSLNGGSGYTF. The CDR3 region has the DNA TGCGCCAGCAGCTTGAATGGAGGGTCTGGCTACACCTTC. J is TRBJ1-2 and V is TRBV5-1; unclear D gene. The CDR3 contains 13 residues. V was shortened by 1 base and J by 7 bases, with 11 bases between the two germline ends. Germline CDR1 SGHRS, CDR2 YFSETQ. The variable domain in full, completed from reference TRBV5-1 and TRBJ1-2, reads KAGVTQTPRYLIKTRGQQVTLSCSPISGHRSVSWYQQTPGQGLQFLFEYFSETQRNKGNFPGRFSGRQFSNSRSEMNVSTLELGDSALYLCASSLNGGSGYTFGSGTRLTVV.

The genes are TRBV6-1 and TRBJ2-1, with TRBD2 matching over 7 bases. The CDR3 is 17 residues long. CDR1 is MNHNS, CDR2 SASEGT, per germline. V gave up 0 bases and J gave up 10 bases; unmatched junction bases: 15. The CDR3 sequence: CASSEARRGSQGREQFF. Here the CDR3 DNA reads TGTGCCAGCAGTGAAGCGCGTCGCGGGAGCCAAGGGCGGGAGCAGTTCTTC.

This clonotype appeared a few times. J is TRBJ2-7 and V is TRBV20-1, with D tentatively TRBD2 (5 bases). Germline CDR1 reads DFQATT; CDR2 reads SNEGSKA (reference sequence). This CDR3 is built from 13 residues. V gave up 5 bases and J gave up 1 base, with 12 bases separating them. This CDR3 reads CSAYRGTSYEQYF. The CDR3 DNA reads as TGCAGTGCTTACCGGGGTACGTCCTACGAGCAGTACTTC.

V gene TRBV12-3 or TRBV12-4 combines with J gene TRBJ2-7, with TRBD1 as a possible D gene (5 bases). The CDR3 runs to 15 residues. V was shortened by 6 bases and J by 3 bases, with 18 bases between the two germline ends. The DNA for the CDR3 is TGTGCCAGCAGCTACACGCACGGACACAACTACGAGCAGTACTTC. Its translation is CASSYTHGHNYEQYF.

This clonotype was seen at least ten times. The V call is TRBV13, the J call TRBJ2-7; D may be TRBD1 (5 bases). The CDR3 totals 13 residues. Trimming stripped 5 bases from V and 3 bases from J, with 11 bases between. Germline V gene data show CDR1 as PRHDT and CDR2 as FYEKMQ (reference sequence). This chain's CDR3 is CASSHYDSYEQYF. The CDR3 DNA sequence: TGTGCCAGCAGCCACTACGACAGCTACGAGCAGTACTTC.

With regard to this clonotype: A read error may explain this, as a much larger clone is one base away. The chain uses TRBV9 and TRBJ2-1; 8 nucleotides line up with TRBD1. J gave up 6 bases and V 0 bases, and 8 bases lay outside the gene matches. There are 16 residues in the CDR3. Germline loops: CDR1 SGDLS, CDR2 YYNGEE. CDR3 region: CASSVGDRSGRNEQFF. In DNA form, the CDR3 reads TGTGCCAGCAGCGTAGGGGACAGGAGTGGGCGCAATGAGCAGTTCTTC.

In its sample, this clonotype was seen a few times. This rearrangement joins TRBV7-9 to TRBJ2-3; possible D gene TRBD1, 6 bases. Germline CDR1 reads SEHNR; CDR2 reads FQNEAQ (reference sequence). This CDR3 is 15 amino acids long. With 1 base removed from V and 0 bases from J, the gap between germline ends came to 8 bases. This CDR3 reads CASSLDRDSTDTQYF. Written as DNA, the CDR3 is TGTGCCAGCAGCTTAGACAGGGATAGCACAGATACGCAGTATTTT.

The rearrangement links TRBV28 to TRBJ2-1; 12 nucleotides line up with TRBD2. V gave up 2 bases and J gave up 7 bases; unmatched junction bases: 3. This CDR3 region has 15 residues. The germline gives CDR1 MDHEN, CDR2 SYDVKM. The chain's CDR3 is CASSLRTSGENEQFF. CDR3 sequence (DNA): TGTGCCAGCAGTTTACGGACTAGCGGGGAGAATGAGCAGTTCTTC.